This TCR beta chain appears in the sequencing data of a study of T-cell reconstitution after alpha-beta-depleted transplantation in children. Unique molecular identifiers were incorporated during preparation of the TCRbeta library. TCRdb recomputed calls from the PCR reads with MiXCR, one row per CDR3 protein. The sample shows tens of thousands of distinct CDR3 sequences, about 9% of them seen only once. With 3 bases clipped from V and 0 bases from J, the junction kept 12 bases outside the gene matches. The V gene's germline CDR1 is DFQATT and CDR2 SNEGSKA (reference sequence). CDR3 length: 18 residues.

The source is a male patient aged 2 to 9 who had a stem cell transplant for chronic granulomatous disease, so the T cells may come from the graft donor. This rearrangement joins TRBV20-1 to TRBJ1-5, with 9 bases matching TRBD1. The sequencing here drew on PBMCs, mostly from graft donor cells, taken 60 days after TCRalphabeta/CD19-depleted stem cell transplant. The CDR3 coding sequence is TGCAGTGCTAGCCGAGCGGGGACAGGGAGGAATAGCAATCAGCCCCAGCATTTT. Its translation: CSASRAGTGRNSNQPQHF.